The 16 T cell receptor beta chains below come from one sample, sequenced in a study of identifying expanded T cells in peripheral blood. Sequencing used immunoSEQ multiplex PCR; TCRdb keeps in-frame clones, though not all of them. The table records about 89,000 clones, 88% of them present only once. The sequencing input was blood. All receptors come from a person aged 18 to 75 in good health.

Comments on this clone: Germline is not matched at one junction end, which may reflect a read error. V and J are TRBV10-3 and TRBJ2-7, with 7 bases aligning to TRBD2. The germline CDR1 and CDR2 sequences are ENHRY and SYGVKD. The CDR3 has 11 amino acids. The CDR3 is CAGGGRYEQYF. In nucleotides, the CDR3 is TGCGCTGGGGGGGGACGCTACGAGCAGTACTTC.

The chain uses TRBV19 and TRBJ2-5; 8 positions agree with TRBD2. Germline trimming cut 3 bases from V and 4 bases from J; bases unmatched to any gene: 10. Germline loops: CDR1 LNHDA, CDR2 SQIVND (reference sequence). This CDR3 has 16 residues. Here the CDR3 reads CASSIGGRGGLETQYF. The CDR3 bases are TGTGCCAGTAGTATCGGTGGCCGGGGGGGCTTAGAGACCCAGTACTTC.

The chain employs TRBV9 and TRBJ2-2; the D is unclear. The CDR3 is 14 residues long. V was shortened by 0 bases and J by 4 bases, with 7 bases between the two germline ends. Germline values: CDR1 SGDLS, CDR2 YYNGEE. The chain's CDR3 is CASSVEASTGELFF. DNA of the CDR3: TGTGCCAGCAGCGTAGAGGCGAGCACCGGGGAGCTGTTTTTT.

The CDR3 protein is CAWGLRGTYFGYTF. CDR3 nucleotide sequence: TGTGCCTGGGGGCTTAGGGGGACCTACTTTGGCTACACCTTC. V usage is TRBV30 and J usage is TRBJ1-2; D might be TRBD1 (6 bases). With 5 bases removed from V and 7 bases from J, the gap between germline ends came to 20 bases. Germline CDR1 is GTSNPN and CDR2 is SVGIG (reference sequence). The CDR3 is 14 amino acids.

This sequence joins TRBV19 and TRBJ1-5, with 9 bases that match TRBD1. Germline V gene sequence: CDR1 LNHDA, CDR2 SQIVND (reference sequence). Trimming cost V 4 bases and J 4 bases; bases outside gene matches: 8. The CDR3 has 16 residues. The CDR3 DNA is TGTGCCAGTAGTACCCCCCCGACAGGGGGGAATCAGCCCCAGCATTTT. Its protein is CASSTPPTGGNQPQHF.

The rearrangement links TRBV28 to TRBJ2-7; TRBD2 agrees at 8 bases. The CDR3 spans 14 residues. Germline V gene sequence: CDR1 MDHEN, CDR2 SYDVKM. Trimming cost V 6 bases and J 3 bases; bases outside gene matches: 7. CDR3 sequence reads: CASRNSGNVYEQYF. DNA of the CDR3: TGTGCCAGCAGAAATAGCGGGAACGTCTACGAGCAGTACTTC.

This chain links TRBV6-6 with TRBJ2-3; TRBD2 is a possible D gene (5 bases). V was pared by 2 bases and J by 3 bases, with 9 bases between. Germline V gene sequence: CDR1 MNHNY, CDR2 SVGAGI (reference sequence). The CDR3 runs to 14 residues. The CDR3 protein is CASSYRLATDTQYF. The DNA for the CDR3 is TGTGCCAGCAGTTACCGGCTAGCAACAGATACGCAGTATTTT.

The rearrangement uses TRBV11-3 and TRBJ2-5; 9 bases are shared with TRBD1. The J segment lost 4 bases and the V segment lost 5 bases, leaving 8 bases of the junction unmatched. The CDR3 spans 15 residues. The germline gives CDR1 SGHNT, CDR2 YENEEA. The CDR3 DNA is TGTGCCAGCAGCCCCGGGACAGGGCCTAGAGAGACCCAGTACTTC. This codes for CASSPGTGPRETQYF. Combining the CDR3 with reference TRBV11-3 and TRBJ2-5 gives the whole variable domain EAGVVQSPRYKIIEKKQPVAFWCNPISGHNTLYWYLQNLGQGPELLIRYENEEAVDDSQLPKDRFSAERLKGVDSTLKIQPAELGDSAVYLCASSPGTGPRETQYFGPGTRLLVL.

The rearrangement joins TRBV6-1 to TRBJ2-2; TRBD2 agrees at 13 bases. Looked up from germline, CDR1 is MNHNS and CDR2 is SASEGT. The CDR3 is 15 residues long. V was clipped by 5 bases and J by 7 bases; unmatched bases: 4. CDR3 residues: CASSTSGGDVGELFF. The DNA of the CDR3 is TGTGCCAGCAGTACTAGCGGGGGGGACGTCGGGGAGCTGTTTTTT.

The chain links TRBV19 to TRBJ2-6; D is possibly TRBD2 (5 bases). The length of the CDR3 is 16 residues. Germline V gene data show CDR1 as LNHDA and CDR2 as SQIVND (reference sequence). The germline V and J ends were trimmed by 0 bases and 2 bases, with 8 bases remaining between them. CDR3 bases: TGTGCCAGTAGTATAGATGTCGGGACTGGGGCCAACGTCCTGACTTTC. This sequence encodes CASSIDVGTGANVLTF.

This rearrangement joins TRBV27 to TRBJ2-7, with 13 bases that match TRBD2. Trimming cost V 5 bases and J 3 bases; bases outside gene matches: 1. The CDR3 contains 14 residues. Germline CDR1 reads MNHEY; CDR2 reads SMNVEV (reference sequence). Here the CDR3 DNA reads TGTGCCAGCAGTGGACTAGCGGGAGACTACGAGCAGTACTTC. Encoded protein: CASSGLAGDYEQYF.

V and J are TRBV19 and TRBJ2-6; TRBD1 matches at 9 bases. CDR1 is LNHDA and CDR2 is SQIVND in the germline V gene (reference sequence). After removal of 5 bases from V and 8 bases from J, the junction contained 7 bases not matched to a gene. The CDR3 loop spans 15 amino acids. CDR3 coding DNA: TGTGCCAGTAGTCTCCGACAGGGGGGAACCAACGTCCTGACTTTC. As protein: CASSLRQGGTNVLTF.

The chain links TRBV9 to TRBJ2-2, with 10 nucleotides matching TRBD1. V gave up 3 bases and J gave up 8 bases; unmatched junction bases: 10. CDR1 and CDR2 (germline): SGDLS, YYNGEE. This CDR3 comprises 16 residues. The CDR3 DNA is TGTGCCAGCAGCGATGGACAGGGGGAAATTTATGGGGAGCTGTTTTTT. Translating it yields CASSDGQGEIYGELFF.

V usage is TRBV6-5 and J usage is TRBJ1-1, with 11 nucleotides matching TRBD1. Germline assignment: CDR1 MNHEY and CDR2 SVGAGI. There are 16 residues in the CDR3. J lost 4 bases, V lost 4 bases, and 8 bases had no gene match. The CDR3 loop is CASSSPGQGVGTEAFF. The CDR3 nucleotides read TGTGCCAGCAGTTCACCGGGACAGGGGGTTGGCACTGAAGCTTTCTTT.

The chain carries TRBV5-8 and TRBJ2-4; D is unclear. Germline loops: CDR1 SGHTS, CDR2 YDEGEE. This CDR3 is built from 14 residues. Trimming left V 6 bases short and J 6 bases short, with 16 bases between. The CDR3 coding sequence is TGTGCCAGCACCCTGACGGGCGGCTCAAACATTCAGTACTTC. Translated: CASTLTGGSNIQYF.

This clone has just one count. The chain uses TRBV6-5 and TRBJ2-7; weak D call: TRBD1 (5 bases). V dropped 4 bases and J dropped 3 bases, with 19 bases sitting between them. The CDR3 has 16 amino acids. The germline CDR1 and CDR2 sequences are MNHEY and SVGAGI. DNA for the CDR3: TGTGCCAGCAGTTTCAGGACACCAATCGATCTCTACGAGCAGTACTTC. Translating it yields CASSFRTPIDLYEQYF.